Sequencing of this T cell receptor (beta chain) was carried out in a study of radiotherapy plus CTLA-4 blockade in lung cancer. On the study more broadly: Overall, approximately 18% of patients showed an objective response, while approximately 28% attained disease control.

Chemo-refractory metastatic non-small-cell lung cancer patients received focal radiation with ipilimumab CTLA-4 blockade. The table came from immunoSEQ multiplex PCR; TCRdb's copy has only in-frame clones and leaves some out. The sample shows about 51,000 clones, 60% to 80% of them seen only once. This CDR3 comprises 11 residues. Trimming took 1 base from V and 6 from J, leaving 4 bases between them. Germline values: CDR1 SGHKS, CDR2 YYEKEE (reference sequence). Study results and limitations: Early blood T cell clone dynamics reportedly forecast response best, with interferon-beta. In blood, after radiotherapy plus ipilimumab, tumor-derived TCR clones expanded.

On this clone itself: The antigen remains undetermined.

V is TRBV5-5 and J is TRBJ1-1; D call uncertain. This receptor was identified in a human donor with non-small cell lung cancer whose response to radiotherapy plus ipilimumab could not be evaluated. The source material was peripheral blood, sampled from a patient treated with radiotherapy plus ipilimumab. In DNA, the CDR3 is TGTGCCAGCAGCTTGTACTCTGAAGCTTTCTTT. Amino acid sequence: CASSLYSEAFF.